This T cell receptor beta chain comes out of a study of blood T cell repertoires in COVID-19 (dated by TCRdb to the early 2020s). Some background on the complete study: Samples covering the acute and convalescent phases of COVID-19 were provided by collaborators in the United States, Italy and Spain. Where available, HLA class I and class II types were taken from metadata supplied by the sample provider and were not determined by assay-based typing. The repertoires were made available in a free public database intended to serve as a resource for research on the immune response to SARS-CoV-2. Deeply sampled blood TCRbeta repertoires from subjects exposed to, actively infected with, or recovered from COVID-19 were included in the dataset. Nearly every sample came with metadata listing a de-identified subject ID, COVID-19 status, age in years and sex. The material from the prospective study consisted of cDNA or gDNA derived from T cells, B-cell-depleted T cells, or PBMCs. The samples were drawn from two sources: the first 160 participants of the ongoing ImmuneRACE study, and 950 to 1,500 subjects contributed by 6 global collaborators.

Broader findings and caveats from the paper: The amount of clinical and demographic metadata varied by source and participant and was provided uncurated.

CDR1 MDHEN and CDR2 SYDVKM were looked up in the germline V gene. Its CDR3 holds 15 amino acids, cysteine through phenylalanine. Left in the record is the CDR3 DNA by itself, 45 bases read in frame from the first base. Relative to germline, V is missing 5 bases and J is missing 5 bases, with 9 bases of the junction outside any gene match. Collaborating institutions collected whole blood in K2EDTA tubes following their own protocols. Collaborator samples were shipped for TCRbeta analysis as frozen whole blood, isolated PBMCs, or DNA extracted from either sample type. The immunoSEQ Assay, a bias-controlled multiplex PCR, was used to amplify TCRbeta CDR3 regions from genomic DNA. Processing in the source paper ran as follows. Within the assay, amplification of reference gene primers was used to estimate how many nucleated cells each sample contained. To quantify the absolute abundance of each unique TCRbeta CDR3 rearrangement, sequence reads were collapsed and filtered. For each sample, productive Simpson clonality was calculated by taking the square root of Simpson's diversity index across productive rearrangements. The table comes from immuneACCESS by way of TCRdb, which keeps in-frame sequences with V and J called. Part of the clones is missing from these tables; in studies checked, under half for an unresolved V gene and the rest for unknown reasons. D and trimming come from the DNA, and the V and J calls and clone size come from that table. The sample table holds about 87,000 clones, of which approximately 86% were seen once. The ten top clones hold roughly 5.1% of the sample.

For this clone: No cognate antigen has been identified for it. One base away there is no much larger clone; base qualities are not given.

Recombination connected TRBV28 to TRBJ2-5, with TRBD2 identical over 9 junction bases. The sequence was collected from a man in his forties or fifties with acute or convalescent COVID-19. Sequencing was performed on peripheral blood. The CDR3 is CASSVIAGAVETQYF. The DNA reads TGTGCCAGCAGTGTGATAGCGGGAGCGGTGGAGACCCAGTACTTC.